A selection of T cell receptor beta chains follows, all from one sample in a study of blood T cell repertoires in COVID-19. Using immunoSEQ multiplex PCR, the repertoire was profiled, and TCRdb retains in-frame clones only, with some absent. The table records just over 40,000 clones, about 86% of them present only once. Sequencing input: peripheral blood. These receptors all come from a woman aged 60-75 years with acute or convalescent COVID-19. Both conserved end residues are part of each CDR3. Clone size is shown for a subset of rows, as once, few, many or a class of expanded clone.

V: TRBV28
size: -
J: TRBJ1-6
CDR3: CASSLYLGANSPLHF

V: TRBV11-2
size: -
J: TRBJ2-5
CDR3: CASSLVVGGAETQYF

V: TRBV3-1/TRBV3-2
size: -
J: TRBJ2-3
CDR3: CASSQVMTGGTDTQYF

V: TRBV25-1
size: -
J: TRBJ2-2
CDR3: CASSNDDRANTGELFF

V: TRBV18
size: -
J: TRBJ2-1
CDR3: CASSPVSGQHEQFF

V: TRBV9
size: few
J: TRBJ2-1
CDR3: CASSVAWTSYNEQFF

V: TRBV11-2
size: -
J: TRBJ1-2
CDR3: CASSRTSPNNYGYTF

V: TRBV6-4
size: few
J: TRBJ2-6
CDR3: CASSRDNSGANVLTF

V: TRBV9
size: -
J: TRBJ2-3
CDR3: CASSVGPTLLADTQYF

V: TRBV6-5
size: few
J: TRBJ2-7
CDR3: CATTGTGFHEQYF

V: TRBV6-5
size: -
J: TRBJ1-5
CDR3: CASSSTTGFNQPQHF

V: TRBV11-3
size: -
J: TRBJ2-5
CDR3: CASSPSYQETQYF

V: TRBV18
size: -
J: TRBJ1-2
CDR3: CASSPIPTGNGYTF

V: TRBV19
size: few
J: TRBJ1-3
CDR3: CASRRDRSSGNTIYF

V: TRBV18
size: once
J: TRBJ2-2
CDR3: CASSPPGSFTGELFF

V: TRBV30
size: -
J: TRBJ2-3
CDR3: CAWSKSYTQYF

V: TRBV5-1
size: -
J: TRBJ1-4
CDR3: CASSLRQAATNEKLFF

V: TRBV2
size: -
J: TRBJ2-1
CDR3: CASSAAGIGEQFF

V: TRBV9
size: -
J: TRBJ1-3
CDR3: CATSPTFSGNTIYF

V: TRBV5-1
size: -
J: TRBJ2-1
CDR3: CASSLDGRVLNEQFF

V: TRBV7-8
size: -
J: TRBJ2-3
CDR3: CASTRTRGDDLYF

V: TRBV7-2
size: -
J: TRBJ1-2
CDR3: CASSLEATGFGYTF

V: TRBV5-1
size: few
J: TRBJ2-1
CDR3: CASSSPAPRGGLSYNEQFF